What follows are 19 T cell receptor beta chains derived from one specimen sequenced in a study of graft-versus-host responses after intestinal transplantation. The repertoire was sequenced with immunoSEQ multiplex PCR; TCRdb's copy has only in-frame clones and lacks some. Of 4,500 to 6,500 clones listed, 20% to 30% are singletons. The sequencing here drew on alloreactive CD4+ T cells from a mixed lymphocyte reaction culture, taken before transplantation. Subset meaning: CFSE-low proliferating T cells sorted from roughly six-day pre-transplant mixed lymphocyte reaction (GvH or HvG direction). The origin of the receptors is a human patient who was an organ donor for intestinal transplantation.

Comment on this clone: This may arise from a read error, as a much more abundant clone is one base away. V is TRBV4-2 and J is TRBJ2-7, with 7 nucleotides matching TRBD2. With 1 base clipped from V and 2 bases from J, the junction kept 8 bases outside the gene matches. Germline lookup yields CDR1 LGHNA and CDR2 YNFKEQ. This CDR3 comprises 16 residues. The CDR3 DNA reads TGTGCCAGCAGCCAAGCCCCGAGCGGGACCCCCTACGAGCAGTACTTC. Its translation is CASSQAPSGTPYEQYF.

This clone was seen only a few times. This chain joins TRBV6-6 and TRBJ2-5; no definite D call. Germline lookup yields CDR1 MNHNY and CDR2 SVGAGI (reference sequence). Trimming shortened V by 3 bases and J by 7 bases, and 12 bases separated the two germline ends. The CDR3 contains 13 residues. In DNA, the CDR3 is TGTGCCAGCAGTTATGTGCAGGTTGGGACCCAGTACTTC. It is translated as CASSYVQVGTQYF.

This clone was seen a handful of times. The chain joins TRBV11-1 to TRBJ1-1, with a weak D call TRBD1 (5 bases). Germline-derived CDR1 and CDR2 are SGHAT and FQDESV (reference sequence). V dropped 4 bases and J dropped 4 bases, with 13 bases sitting between them. This CDR3 contains 14 residues. Here the CDR3 reads CASSSRGRATEAFF. CDR3 sequence (DNA): TGTGCCAGCAGCTCCCGGGGGAGGGCCACTGAAGCTTTCTTT. Together with reference TRBV11-1 and TRBJ1-1, the CDR3 gives the full variable domain: EAEVAQSPRYKITEKSQAVAFWCDPISGHATLYWYRQILGQGPELLVQFQDESVVDDSQLPKDRFSAERLKGVDSTLKIQPAELGDSAMYLCASSSRGRATEAFFGQGTRLTVV.

Sample share makes this clone medium-sized (0.01 to 0.1%). The CDR3 sequence: CAGGLADTQYF. CDR3 coding DNA: TGTGCCGGGGGACTTGCAGATACGCAGTATTTT. The V gene is TRBV5-4, the J gene TRBJ2-3; D is perhaps TRBD2 (6 bases). Germline loops: CDR1 SGHNT, CDR2 YYREEE (reference sequence). Trimming left V 10 bases short and J 4 bases short, with 10 bases between. The CDR3 length is 11 residues.

A few counts support this clone. For the CDR3, the DNA is TGTGCCAGTAGTATAATACGAGGCGGCTCGACTAATCAGCCCCAGCATTTT. Residues: CASSIIRGGSTNQPQHF. J is TRBJ1-5 and V is TRBV19, with D unresolved. Germline V gene lookup returns CDR1 LNHDA and CDR2 SQIVND (reference sequence). The ends were cut back, 2 bases at V and 4 bases at J, with 18 bases in the middle. The CDR3 sequence is 17 residues long.

The genes are TRBV5-1 and TRBJ2-1, with D perhaps TRBD2 (5 bases). V dropped 5 bases and J dropped 4 bases, with 31 bases sitting between them. CDR3 length equals 20 residues. CDR1 is SGHRS and CDR2 is YFSETQ in the germline V gene. CDR3 in amino acids: CASRAGPFTAPTKIYNEQFF. The CDR3, as DNA: TGCGCCAGCAGGGCGGGCCCATTCACAGCGCCTACCAAAATATACAATGAGCAGTTCTTC. Full variable domain (missing parts from reference TRBV5-1 and TRBJ2-1): KAGVTQTPRYLIKTRGQQVTLSCSPISGHRSVSWYQQTPGQGLQFLFEYFSETQRNKGNFPGRFSGRQFSNSRSEMNVSTLELGDSALYLCASRAGPFTAPTKIYNEQFFGPGTRLTVL.

This chain links TRBV18 with TRBJ2-7; perhaps TRBD1 as D (5 bases). The CDR3 extends over 14 amino acids. CDR1 is KGHSH and CDR2 is LQKENI in the germline V gene. Trimming left V 3 bases short and J 4 bases short, with 13 bases between. The DNA for the CDR3 is TGTGCCAGCTCACCTAACAGGCAAAGGTACGAGCAGTACTTC. It specifies CASSPNRQRYEQYF.

V gene TRBV7-2 combines with J gene TRBJ2-1; D possibly corresponds to TRBD2 (7 bases). The length of the CDR3 is 14 residues. In germline, CDR1 is SGHTA, CDR2 FQGNSA. The V end lost 0 bases, the J end lost 9 bases, and 12 bases lay between the germline ends. CDR3 residues: CASSLAGGPSEQFF. CDR3 sequence (DNA): TGTGCCAGCAGCTTAGCGGGGGGGCCGTCTGAGCAGTTCTTC. The whole variable domain, filled in from reference TRBV7-2 and TRBJ2-1, reads GAGVSQSPSNKVTEKGKDVELRCDPISGHTALYWYRQSLGQGLEFLIYFQGNSAPDKSGLPSDRFSAERTGGSVSTLTIQRTQQEDSAVYLCASSLAGGPSEQFFGPGTRLTVL.

The chain uses TRBV23-1 and TRBJ1-5; TRBD1 is a possible D gene (6 bases). TRBV23-1 falls under the ORF class, with uncertain function. The V and J ends lost 9 bases and 4 bases respectively, with 19 bases between them. CDR3 length equals 15 residues. CDR3 amino acids: CARTGRKVRNQPQHF. The CDR3 DNA follows: TGCGCCAGGACAGGTCGCAAAGTGAGAAATCAGCCCCAGCATTTT.

This clone counts as medium-sized (0.01 to 0.1%). The J gene is TRBJ2-1, the V gene TRBV5-1, with 8 bases fitting TRBD2. J was trimmed by 0 bases and V by 4 bases; bases with no gene match: 3. The CDR3 covers 15 residues. Germline assignment: CDR1 SGHRS and CDR2 YFSETQ. CDR3 protein: CASSVSGISYNEQFF. The CDR3 nucleotides read TGCGCCAGCAGCGTTAGCGGGATCTCCTACAATGAGCAGTTCTTC. Full variable domain (rest looked up from reference TRBV5-1 and TRBJ2-1): KAGVTQTPRYLIKTRGQQVTLSCSPISGHRSVSWYQQTPGQGLQFLFEYFSETQRNKGNFPGRFSGRQFSNSRSEMNVSTLELGDSALYLCASSVSGISYNEQFFGPGTRLTVL.

The chain has TRBV11-3 and TRBJ1-6; D uncertain. Germline V CDR1 and CDR2: SGHNT, YENEEA. V shed 4 bases and J shed 3 bases, with 13 bases lying between them. The CDR3 consists of 16 residues. For the CDR3, the DNA is TGTGCCAGCAGCTCGGACGGAGGCTTCTATAATTCACCCCTCCACTTT. This codes for CASSSDGGFYNSPLHF. The full variable domain, its missing parts supplied by reference TRBV11-3 and TRBJ1-6, is EAGVVQSPRYKIIEKKQPVAFWCNPISGHNTLYWYLQNLGQGPELLIRYENEEAVDDSQLPKDRFSAERLKGVDSTLKIQPAELGDSAVYLCASSSDGGFYNSPLHFGNGTRLTVT.

The sample holds a few counts of this clone. The gene calls are TRBV4-2 and TRBJ1-1; D possibly corresponds to TRBD1 (5 bases). V was pared by 4 bases and J by 4 bases, with 16 bases between. Germline assignment: CDR1 LGHNA and CDR2 YNFKEQ. The length of the CDR3 is 15 residues. The CDR3 protein is CASSLQVIGGTEAFF. The CDR3 nucleotides read TGTGCCAGCAGCCTTCAGGTGATCGGGGGCACTGAAGCTTTCTTT.

In its sample, this clone was seen a few times. The genes are TRBV6-1 and TRBJ1-5; a possible D gene is TRBD1 (6 bases). The CDR3 runs to 15 residues. In germline, CDR1 is MNHNS, CDR2 SASEGT. With 6 bases removed from V and 0 bases from J, the gap between germline ends came to 12 bases. CDR3 in DNA: TGTGCCAGCAGCCCCACAGGGTATAGCAATCAGCCCCAGCATTTT. Translation gives CASSPTGYSNQPQHF.

V is TRBV11-3 and J is TRBJ1-2, with 8 bases aligning to TRBD1. From germline, CDR1 is SGHNT and CDR2 YENEEA. The CDR3 runs 13 residues. The V and J ends lost 0 bases and 6 bases, in that order; junction bases with no gene match: 0. The CDR3: CASSLDRGHGYTF. DNA of the CDR3: TGTGCCAGCAGCTTAGACAGGGGGCATGGCTACACCTTC.

This sequence joins TRBV4-1 and TRBJ2-7, with 7 bases fitting TRBD2. The CDR3 has 14 residues. Per the germline V gene, CDR1 is MGHRA and CDR2 is YSYEKL. V lost 4 bases to trimming and J lost 3 bases; unmatched junction nucleotides: 6. CDR3 amino acids: CASSPLATYYEQYF. The CDR3 nucleotides read TGCGCCAGCAGCCCACTAGCGACCTACTACGAGCAGTACTTC.

The chain combines TRBV7-9 with TRBJ1-1; maybe TRBD1 (6 bases). V lost 5 bases, J lost 3 bases, and 16 bases lay in between. Germline values: CDR1 SEHNR, CDR2 FQNEAQ (reference sequence). The CDR3 is made up of 15 amino acids. CDR3 in amino acids: CASSPRTVMYTEAFF. In nucleotides, the CDR3 is TGTGCCAGCAGCCCAAGGACAGTTATGTACACTGAAGCTTTCTTT.

CDR3 coding DNA: TGTGCCAGCAGCCCAACGATAACAGCGGACGGGAAGGGAGATACGCAGTATTTT. Translated, it gives CASSPTITADGKGDTQYF. The chain carries TRBV4-2 and TRBJ2-3; a weak D match, TRBD2 (5 bases). This CDR3 spans 18 amino acids. CDR1 is LGHNA and CDR2 is YNFKEQ in the germline V gene. The V and J ends lost 4 bases and 5 bases respectively, with 25 bases between them.

This clone was counted a few times. The V gene is TRBV6-6, the J gene TRBJ1-4; 7 bases match TRBD1. This CDR3 has 15 residues. Germline V lookup: CDR1 MNHNY, CDR2 SVGAGI (reference sequence). V lost 2 bases, J lost 4 bases, and 4 bases stayed unmatched. The CDR3 protein is CASSYQDRYNEKLFF. CDR3 DNA sequence: TGTGCCAGCAGTTACCAGGACAGGTATAATGAAAAACTGTTTTTT.

This clone has just a few counts. This chain connects TRBV18 to TRBJ2-1, with 10 bases aligning to TRBD2. The length of the CDR3 is 17 residues. CDR1 is KGHSH and CDR2 is LQKENI in the germline V gene. V lost 6 bases and J lost 2; bases outside the gene matches: 10. CDR3 sequence: CASSPLTSGGAYNEQFF. CDR3 DNA: TGTGCCAGCTCCCCTCTAACGAGCGGGGGGGCCTACAATGAGCAGTTCTTC.